These 24 T cell receptor beta chains were all obtained from the same sample, sequenced in a study of immune heterogeneity within non-small cell lung tumors. At around 600 ng per sample, bulk tumor genomic DNA provided the template. Primary tumors were biopsied several times each, far apart, intraoperatively. Curative surgery was undertaken by patients, who had untreated, newly diagnosed non-small cell lung cancer. TCR beta CDR3 was amplified by multiplex PCR using 32 V and 13 J primers. TCRdb re-called the multiplex PCR reads with MiXCR, one entry per CDR3 protein. Altogether fewer than 25,000 distinct CDR3 sequences are present, 25% to 30% being singletons, with the ten largest covering about 4%. The sequenced sample was lung tumor tissue. These receptors all stem from a man aged 40-50 years with non-small cell lung cancer.

The sample holds many counts of this clonotype. The chain employs TRBV30 and TRBJ1-1, with unresolved D. Between the trimmed V and J ends, which lost 0 bases and 10 bases, there was a span of 9 bases. Germline-derived CDR1 and CDR2 are GTSNPN and SVGIG (reference sequence). The CDR3 totals 11 residues. In DNA form, the CDR3 reads TGTGCCTGGAGTGTTAACTCCCGAGCTTTCTTT. Translation gives CAWSVNSRAFF.

The chain uses TRBV13 and TRBJ2-3; TRBD2 aligns across 8 bases. V lost 6 bases and J lost 7; bases outside the gene matches: 6. Per the germline V gene, CDR1 is PRHDT and CDR2 is FYEKMQ (reference sequence). The CDR3 is made up of 13 amino acids. CDR3 sequence: CASRPAGGHTQYF. The CDR3, as DNA: TGTGCCAGCAGGCCCGCGGGAGGCCATACGCAGTATTTT.

The sample holds many counts of this clonotype. This chain connects TRBV4-1 to TRBJ2-2; D is perhaps TRBD1 (7 bases). CDR3 length equals 18 residues. Trimming left V 4 bases short and J 6 bases short, with 24 bases between. The germline V gene encodes CDR1 MGHRA and CDR2 YSYEKL. CDR3 sequence reads: CASSLQLQGGLGPGELFF. CDR3 in DNA: TGCGCCAGCAGCCTTCAACTCCAGGGGGGCCTTGGACCCGGGGAGCTGTTTTTT.

Remarks on this clonotype: The CDR3 does not end in the conserved phenylalanine or tryptophan, so this is likely a read error. V is TRBV10-3 and J is TRBJ2-1; 7 nucleotides agree with TRBD2. Germline values: CDR1 ENHRY, CDR2 SYGVKD. The CDR3 runs 14 residues. J gave up 4 bases and V 5 bases, and 5 bases lay outside the gene matches. The CDR3 coding sequence is TGTGCCATCAGTTATGCTAGCGGATACAATGAGCAGTTCTTA. It codes for CAISYASGYNEQFL.

Points on this clonotype: This clone may be a read error of a much larger clone one base away. This chain links TRBV10-1 with TRBJ2-3, with 11 bases identical to TRBD2. Germline V CDR1 and CDR2: WNHNN, SYGVQD (reference sequence). The CDR3 loop spans 17 amino acids. The CDR3 loop is CASSSLPASGRTDTKYF. In nucleotides, the CDR3 is TGCGCCAGCAGCTCTCTCCCCGCTAGCGGGAGGACAGATACGAAGTATTTT.

This clonotype was detected many times. The rearrangement links TRBV18 to TRBJ1-2; TRBD1 aligns across 10 bases. The CDR3 has 13 amino acids. The V gene's germline CDR1 is KGHSH and CDR2 LQKENI. V shed 5 bases, J shed 10 bases, and the junction held 7 bases outside the gene matches. Here the CDR3 DNA reads TGTGCCAGCTCATCGGACAGGGGGGATGACTACACCTTC. It translates to CASSSDRGDDYTF.

The J gene is TRBJ2-1, the V gene TRBV5-8; no reliable D call. V was shortened by 4 bases and J by 4 bases, with 12 bases between the two germline ends. Germline V lookup: CDR1 SGHTS, CDR2 YDEGEE. The CDR3 is 14 amino acids. CDR3 DNA: TGTGCCAGCAGCCCCTGGGTAGCTTACAATGAGCAGTTCTTC. The encoded protein is CASSPWVAYNEQFF.

The chain combines TRBV14 with TRBJ2-7; no clear D. The germline CDR1 and CDR2 sequences are SGHDN and FVKESK. V lost 1 base and J lost 4, with 11 bases in between. The CDR3 loop spans 14 amino acids. CDR3 protein: CASSQGAFSYEQYF. CDR3 DNA sequence: TGTGCCAGCAGCCAAGGGGCTTTTTCGTACGAGCAGTACTTC.

The chain links TRBV5-5 to TRBJ1-2, with 7 bases fitting TRBD1. Germline CDR1 and CDR2: SGHKS and YYEKEE (reference sequence). V was pared by 3 bases and J by 4 bases, with 9 bases of the junction left unmatched. The CDR3 totals 15 residues. CDR3 sequence: CASSYQSGQSYGYTF. CDR3 coding DNA: TGTGCCAGCAGCTACCAATCGGGACAGAGCTATGGCTACACCTTC. The entire variable domain, with the rest obtained from reference TRBV5-5 and TRBJ1-2, is as follows: DAGVTQSPTHLIKTRGQQVTLRCSPISGHKSVSWYQQVLGQGPQFIFQYYEKEERGRGNFPDRFSARQFPNYSSELNVNALLLGDSALYLCASSYQSGQSYGYTFGSGTRLTVV.

A note on this clonotype: A read error may produce the germline difference seen at one junction end. This chain connects TRBV11-3 to TRBJ2-3; TRBD2 aligns across 13 bases. The CDR3 has 17 amino acids. In germline, CDR1 is SGHNT, CDR2 YENEEA. CDR3 region: CAISTLAGGPESDTQYF. The CDR3 DNA reads as TGTGCCATCAGCACACTAGCGGGAGGGCCTGAGTCAGATACGCAGTATTTT.

This clonotype showed up many times. The CDR3 nucleotides read TGTGCTAGTGGAAATGGACTAGCGGGAGGTAATGAGCAGTTCTTC. Protein sequence: CASGNGLAGGNEQFF. The rearrangement joins TRBV12-5 to TRBJ2-1; 14 bases align to TRBD2. Germline V lookup: CDR1 LGHNT, CDR2 FRNRAP. The CDR3 is 15 residues long. With V trimmed by 6 bases and J by 7 bases, 5 bases remained unmatched.

This clonotype was recorded at least ten times. The chain combines TRBV5-1 with TRBJ2-1; TRBD2 matches 11 bases. The junction had 3 bases not matched to a gene; V was cut back by 3 bases and J by 4 bases. Germline V gene sequence: CDR1 SGHRS, CDR2 YFSETQ. The CDR3 covers 15 residues. The chain's CDR3 is CASSSLAGAYNEQFF. CDR3 nucleotides: TGCGCCAGCAGCTCACTAGCGGGAGCATACAATGAGCAGTTCTTC.

In this sample, this clonotype turned up a few times. The J gene is TRBJ2-1, the V gene TRBV19; TRBD2 might be the D (6 bases). CDR1 is LNHDA and CDR2 is SQIVND in the germline V gene (reference sequence). The V end lost 7 bases, the J end lost 4 bases, and 14 bases lay between the germline ends. The CDR3 spans 14 residues. DNA of the CDR3: TGTGCCAGTACCTCATTTGGGGGGTACAATGAGCAGTTCTTC. It specifies CASTSFGGYNEQFF.

The chain couples TRBV15 to TRBJ2-5; 16 nucleotides match TRBD2. Germline V CDR1 and CDR2: LNHNV, YYDKDF (reference sequence). The CDR3 totals 18 residues. Germline trimming cut 3 bases from V and 4 bases from J; bases unmatched to any gene: 8. The CDR3 here is CATSRPGGLAGGRETQYF. The CDR3, as DNA: TGTGCCACCAGCAGGCCCGGGGGACTAGCGGGAGGGCGAGAGACCCAGTACTTC.

This clonotype was seen ten or more times. This rearrangement joins TRBV9 to TRBJ2-3; a weak D match, TRBD2 (6 bases). Deletions cut 3 bases from V and 0 bases from J, with 11 bases between. Germline CDR1 is SGDLS and CDR2 is YYNGEE. CDR3 length equals 15 residues. This CDR3 reads CASSATGTSTDTQYF. CDR3 DNA sequence: TGTGCCAGCAGCGCCACCGGGACTAGCACAGATACGCAGTATTTT. Filled out from reference TRBV9 and TRBJ2-3, the complete variable domain reads DSGVTQTPKHLITATGQRVTLRCSPRSGDLSVYWYQQSLDQGLQFLIQYYNGEERAKGNILERFSAQQFPDLHSELNLSSLELGDSALYFCASSATGTSTDTQYFGPGTRLTVL.

As for this clonotype: At one of its ends the junction is not consistent with the germline gene, which may arise from a read error. This chain joins TRBV4-3 and TRBJ1-1; 7 positions agree with TRBD1. Germline loops: CDR1 LGHNA, CDR2 YSLEER. The length of the CDR3 is 15 residues. DNA for the CDR3: TGCGCCAGCAGCCAAGAACAGGGGAGGAACACTGAAGCTTGCTTT. This encodes CASSQEQGRNTEACF.

This clonotype has at least ten counts. This chain joins TRBV19 and TRBJ1-3; D perhaps matches TRBD1 (6 bases). Germline assignment: CDR1 LNHDA and CDR2 SQIVND (reference sequence). This CDR3 comprises 15 residues. Between the trimmed V and J ends, which lost 7 bases and 4 bases, there was a span of 17 bases. For the CDR3, the DNA is TGTGCCAGTACCCCGGACAGAAGAAGCGGAAACACCATATATTTT. This encodes CASTPDRRSGNTIYF.

In its sample, this clonotype was seen once. This could be a read error, since a much larger clone is one nucleotide away. The chain employs TRBV5-1 and TRBJ2-1; 11 nucleotides agree with TRBD2. The germline V gene has CDR1 SGHRS and CDR2 YFSETQ. The CDR3 loop spans 15 amino acids. CDR3 residues: CDSSSLAGAYNEQFF. The CDR3, as DNA: TGCGACAGCAGCTCACTAGCGGGAGCATACAATGAGCAGTTCTTC.

The chain has TRBV19 and TRBJ1-5, with D possibly matching TRBD1 (5 bases). The CDR3 is 17 residues long. The V gene lost 7 bases and the J gene lost 4 bases, with 23 bases spanning the gap. The V gene's germline CDR1 is LNHDA and CDR2 SQIVND (reference sequence). CDR3 in amino acids: CASKGGGGGPDNQPQHF. As DNA, the CDR3 is TGTGCCAGTAAAGGCGGGGGGGGGGGACCCGATAATCAGCCCCAGCATTTT. Variable domain in full (rest from reference TRBV19 and TRBJ1-5): DGGITQSPKYLFRKEGQNVTLSCEQNLNHDAMYWYRQDPGQGLRLIYYSQIVNDFQKGDIAEGYSVSREKKESFPLTVTSAQKNPTAFYLCASKGGGGGPDNQPQHFGDGTRLSIL.

The J gene is TRBJ2-1, the V gene TRBV27; TRBD2 agrees at 9 bases. Losses at the gene ends were 6 bases for V and 9 bases for J; bases not matched to a gene: 18. Germline CDR1 is MNHEY and CDR2 is SMNVEV (reference sequence). The CDR3 is made up of 17 amino acids. CDR3 sequence reads: CASRPRGAGGPRTEQFF. The CDR3 nucleotides read TGTGCCAGCAGACCTCGGGGGGCGGGAGGGCCCAGAACTGAGCAGTTCTTC.

This clonotype was counted many times. The genes are TRBV24-1 and TRBJ1-5; D is undetermined. The germline V and J ends were trimmed by 7 bases and 5 bases, with 14 bases remaining between them. This CDR3 spans 14 amino acids. CDR1 is KGHDR and CDR2 is SFDVKD in the germline V gene. This CDR3 reads CATSPKSTDQPQHF. The CDR3 coding sequence is TGTGCCACCAGCCCGAAAAGTACCGATCAGCCCCAGCATTTT.

This clonotype was picked up many times. The chain recombines TRBV2 with TRBJ1-1; D is undetermined. Germline V gene lookup returns CDR1 SNHLY and CDR2 FYNNEI. The CDR3 loop spans 14 amino acids. With 4 bases removed from V and 0 bases from J, the gap between germline ends came to 9 bases. For the CDR3, the DNA is TGTGCCAGCAGTGTACAGCCCTTGAACACTGAAGCTTTCTTT. Translation gives CASSVQPLNTEAFF.

The chain employs TRBV6-1 and TRBJ2-2; TRBD2 aligns across 7 bases. The CDR3 is 15 residues long. The germline gives CDR1 MNHNS, CDR2 SASEGT. After removal of 6 bases from V and 0 bases from J, the junction contained 4 bases not matched to a gene. CDR3 sequence (DNA): TGTGCCAGCAGGGGGGGGTCCGCGAACACCGGGGAGCTGTTTTTT. Its protein product is CASRGGSANTGELFF.

The sample holds a few counts of this clonotype. The CDR3 DNA reads TGTGCCAGCAGTCCAACTAGCGGGAAGGGGAATGAGCAGTTCTTC. Translated: CASSPTSGKGNEQFF. The V gene is TRBV6-1, the J gene TRBJ2-1, with 10 bases fitting TRBD2. This CDR3 spans 15 amino acids. J gave up 7 bases and V 5 bases, and 8 bases lay outside the gene matches. Germline CDR1 MNHNS, CDR2 SASEGT.